Listed below are T cell receptor beta chains from one sample, sequenced in a study of CD8 T cells in Susac syndrome. TCRdb re-analysed the immunoSEQ multiplex PCR reads in MiXCR, keeping a single row per CDR3 protein. Here the sample spans about 80,000 distinct CDR3 sequences, roughly 95% being singletons. Sequencing was carried out using CD8+ T cells from PBMCs. The origin of the receptors is a human donor with Susac syndrome. Each CDR3 is given with its conserved first and last residue. The D gene is left open where the match is weak. Clone size, where shown, is once, few, many, or a class for clones that have expanded.

d_gene | j_gene | abundance | v_gene | CDR3aa | CDR3nt
. | TRBJ2-3 | . | TRBV20-1 | CSARPTIPLTESSTDTQYF | TGCAGTGCTAGACCGACCATCCCCTTGACAGAATCTAGCACAGATACGCAGTATTTT
. | TRBJ1-5 | . | TRBV5-1 | CASSLRSFHSNQPQHF | TGCGCCAGCAGCCTCCGATCGTTCCATAGCAATCAGCCCCAGCATTTT
. | TRBJ1-2 | . | TRBV6-2/TRBV6-3 | CASSGSYHGYTF | TGTGCCAGCAGCGGCAGTTATCATGGCTACACCTTC
. | TRBJ2-7 | few | TRBV29-1 | CSVEISSYKPYEQYF | TGCAGCGTTGAAATTAGCAGTTATAAACCCTACGAGCAGTACTTC
. | TRBJ2-1 | few | TRBV6-5 | CASSLDGLGYNEQFF | TGTGCCAGCAGTCTGGACGGGTTGGGGTACAATGAGCAGTTCTTC
. | TRBJ2-2 | . | TRBV7-9 | CASSLRKKGNHGELFF | TGTGCCAGCAGCTTGCGTAAAAAGGGGAACCACGGGGAGCTGTTTTTT
. | TRBJ2-2 | . | TRBV5-1 | CASNWGANTGELFF | TGCGCCAGCAATTGGGGCGCGAACACCGGGGAGCTGTTTTTT
. | TRBJ2-7 | . | TRBV6-6 | CASSPDYEQYF | TGTGCCAGCAGCCCGGACTACGAGCAGTACTTC
. | TRBJ2-4 | . | TRBV29-1 | CSGTGGSIAKNIQYF | TGCAGCGGCACCGGGGGTTCCATAGCCAAAAACATTCAGTACTTC
. | TRBJ2-5 | . | TRBV5-1 | CASSERTDLLETQYF | TGCGCCAGCAGCGAAAGGACAGACCTTCTGGAGACCCAGTACTTC
TRBD1 | TRBJ2-4 | . | TRBV29-1 | CSVEDWAGQANIQYF | TGCAGCGTTGAAGATTGGGCGGGACAGGCAAACATTCAGTACTTC
. | TRBJ1-2 | . | TRBV7-9 | CASSLVSQTHGYTF | TGTGCCAGCAGCTTAGTTTCCCAGACCCATGGCTACACCTTC